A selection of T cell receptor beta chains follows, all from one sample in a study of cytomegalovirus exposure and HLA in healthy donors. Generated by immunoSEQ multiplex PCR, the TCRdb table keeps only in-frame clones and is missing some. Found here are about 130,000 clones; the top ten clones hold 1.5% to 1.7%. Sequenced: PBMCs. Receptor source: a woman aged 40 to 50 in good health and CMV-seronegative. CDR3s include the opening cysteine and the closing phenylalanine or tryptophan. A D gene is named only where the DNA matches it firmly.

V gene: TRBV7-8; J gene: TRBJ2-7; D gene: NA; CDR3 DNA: TGTGCCAGCAGCTTATCGACGGGAGACACTTCGCGTGGGGGGCAGTACTTC; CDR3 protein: CASSLSTGDTSRGGQYF
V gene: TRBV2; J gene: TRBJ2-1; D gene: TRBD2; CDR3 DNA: TGTGCCAGCAGTGATCGAGCGGGGGGGGGTGAGCAGTTCTTC; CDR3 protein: CASSDRAGGGEQFF
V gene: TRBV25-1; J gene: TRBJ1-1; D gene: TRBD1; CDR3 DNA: TGTGCCAGCAGTGGACAGGGGGTCACTGAAGCTTTCTTT; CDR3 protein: CASSGQGVTEAFF
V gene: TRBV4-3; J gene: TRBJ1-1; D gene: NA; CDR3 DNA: TGCGCCAGCAGCCAAGAGTTAGGAGGGGGGGCGGACACTGAAGCTTTCTTT; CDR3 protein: CASSQELGGGADTEAFF
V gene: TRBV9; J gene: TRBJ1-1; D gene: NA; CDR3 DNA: TGTGCCAGCAGCGTACAGGGGTCCAAAAACACTGAAGCTTTCTTT; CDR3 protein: CASSVQGSKNTEAFF
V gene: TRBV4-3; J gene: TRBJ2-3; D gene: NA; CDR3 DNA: TGCGCCAGCAGCCAAGATTTAGCTGAAGATACGCAGTATTTT; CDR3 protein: CASSQDLAEDTQYF
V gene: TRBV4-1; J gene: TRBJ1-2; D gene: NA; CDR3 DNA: TGCGCCAGCAGCCCGCGTCTTGGAGACTATGGCTACACCTTC; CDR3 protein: CASSPRLGDYGYTF
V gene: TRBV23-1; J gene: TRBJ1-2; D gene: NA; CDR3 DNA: TGCGCCAGCAGTCAGTACTCCGGGAACTATGGCTACACCTTC; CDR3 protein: CASSQYSGNYGYTF
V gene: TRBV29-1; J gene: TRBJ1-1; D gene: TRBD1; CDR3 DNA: TGCAGCGCCCACAGGGGGTATGAAGCTTTCTTT; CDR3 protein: CSAHRGYEAFF
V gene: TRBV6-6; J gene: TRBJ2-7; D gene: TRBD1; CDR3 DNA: TGTGCCAGCAGTAAGAGAACCGGGACAGGGGTTCGGTACTTC; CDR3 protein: CASSKRTGTGVRYF
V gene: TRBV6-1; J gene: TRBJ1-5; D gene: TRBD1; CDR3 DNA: TGTGCCAGCAGTGAAGTGGGGACAGGGGCACACTTTAGCAATCAGCCCCAGCATTTT; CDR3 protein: CASSEVGTGAHFSNQPQHF
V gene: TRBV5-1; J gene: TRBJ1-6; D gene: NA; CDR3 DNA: TGCGCCAGCAGCTCGGACTCTAGATCACCCCTCCACTTT; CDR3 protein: CASSSDSRSPLHF
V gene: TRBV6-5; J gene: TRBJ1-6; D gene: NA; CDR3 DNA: TGTGCCAGCAGTTACGAGGGCGCGCGGGCTAATTCACCCCTCCACTTT; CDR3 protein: CASSYEGARANSPLHF
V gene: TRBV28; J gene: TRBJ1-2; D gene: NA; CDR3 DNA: TGTGCCAGCAGTTTATCGGGGGGGGACCACTATGGCTACACCTTC; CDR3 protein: CASSLSGGDHYGYTF
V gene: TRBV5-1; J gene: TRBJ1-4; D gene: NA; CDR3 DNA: TGCGCCAGCAGCCCCACCGGGGGGGAGAATGAAAAACTGTTTTTT; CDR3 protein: CASSPTGGENEKLFF
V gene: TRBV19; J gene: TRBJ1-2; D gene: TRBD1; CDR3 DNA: TGTGCCAGTAGTATCGACAGGGGGAGGTCTGGCTACACCTTC; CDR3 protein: CASSIDRGRSGYTF
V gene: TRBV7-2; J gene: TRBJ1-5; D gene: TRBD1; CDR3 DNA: TGTGCCAGCAGCTTAGCGGGACAGCTCAATCAGCCCCAGCATTTT; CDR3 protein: CASSLAGQLNQPQHF
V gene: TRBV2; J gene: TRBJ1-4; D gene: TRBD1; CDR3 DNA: TGTGCCACCAAAGGAACAGGGGGAGAAAAACTGTTTTTT; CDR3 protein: CATKGTGGEKLFF
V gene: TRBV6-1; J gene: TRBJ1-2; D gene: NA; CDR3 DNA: TGTGCCAGCAGTGAAGTCACGTACACTAGTTCTAACTATGGCTACACCTTC; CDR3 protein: CASSEVTYTSSNYGYTF
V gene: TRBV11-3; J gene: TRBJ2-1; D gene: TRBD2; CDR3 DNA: TGTGCCAGCAGCCCCGTGGGTAGCGGGGGCTACAATGAGCAGTTCTTC; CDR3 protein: CASSPVGSGGYNEQFF
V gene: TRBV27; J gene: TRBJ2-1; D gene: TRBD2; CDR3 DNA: TGTGCCAGCAGTTCTGGACTAGCGGGGGGTAACCTCAATGAGCAGTTCTTC; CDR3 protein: CASSSGLAGGNLNEQFF
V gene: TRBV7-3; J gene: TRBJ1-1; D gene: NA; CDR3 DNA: TGTGCCAGCAGCTTAATGTCAGAAGCTTTCTTT; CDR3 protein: CASSLMSEAFF
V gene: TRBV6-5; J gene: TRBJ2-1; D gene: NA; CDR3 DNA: TGTGCCAGCAGTTCAGGGGGAAGCGGGCAGTCGGGGCAGTTCTTC; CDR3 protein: CASSSGGSGQSGQFF
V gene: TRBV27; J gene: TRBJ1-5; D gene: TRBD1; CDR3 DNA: TGTGCCAGCAGTCCCCAGGGGGCAATTCAGCCCCAGCATTTT; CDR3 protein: CASSPQGAIQPQHF
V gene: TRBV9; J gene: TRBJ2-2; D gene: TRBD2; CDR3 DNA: TGTGCCAGCAGCGTCCGGGACTACCCCGGGGAGCTGTTTTTT; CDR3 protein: CASSVRDYPGELFF
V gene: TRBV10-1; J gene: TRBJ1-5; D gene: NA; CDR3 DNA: TGCGCCAGCAGACAGGACTATAGCAATCAGCCCCAGCATTTT; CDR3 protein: CASRQDYSNQPQHF
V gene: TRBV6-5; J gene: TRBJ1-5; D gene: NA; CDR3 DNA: TGTGCCAGCAGATTACAGGGAAATAGCAATCAGCCCCAGCATTTT; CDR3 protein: CASRLQGNSNQPQHF
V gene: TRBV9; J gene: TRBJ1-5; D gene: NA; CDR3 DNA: TGTGCCAGCAGCGTGCAGGGTGATCAGCCCCAGCATTTT; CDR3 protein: CASSVQGDQPQHF
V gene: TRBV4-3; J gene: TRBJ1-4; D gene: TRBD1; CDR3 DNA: TGCGCCAGCAGCCTCGGACAGGGGGCAGCTAATGAAAAACTGTTTTTT; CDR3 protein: CASSLGQGAANEKLFF
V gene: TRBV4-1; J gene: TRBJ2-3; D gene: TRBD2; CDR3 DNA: TGCGCCAGCAGCCAAGATGGGGCGGCGGGGGGAGGCACAGATACGCAGTATTTT; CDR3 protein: CASSQDGAAGGGTDTQYF
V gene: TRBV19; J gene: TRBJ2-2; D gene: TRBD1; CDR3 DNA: TGTGCCAGCACGGACAGGGCTAAGGCAAACACCGGGGAGCTGTTTTTT; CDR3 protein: CASTDRAKANTGELFF
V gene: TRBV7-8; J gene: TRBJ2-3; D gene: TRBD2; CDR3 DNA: TGTGCCAGCAGCTTACCGCGGGGGAGGGGTACGCAGTATTTT; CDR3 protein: CASSLPRGRGTQYF